Listed below are T cell receptor beta chains from one sample, sequenced in a study of patients and donors after allogeneic stem cell transplantation. TCRdb passed the RT-PCR reads through MiXCR, listing each CDR3 protein once. The sample has 920,000 or so distinct CDR3 sequences, 15% to 20% seen once. The specimen was blood, either unsorted or a sorted T cell fraction (not recorded which). All receptors derive from a human donor who was either an allogeneic HSCT recipient or a stem cell or donor lymphocyte infusion donor (not recorded which). It is not recorded whose cells these are; they may come from a transplant donor. CDR3s include the opening cysteine and the closing phenylalanine or tryptophan. A D gene is named only where the DNA matches it firmly. Rows give clone size only sometimes, using once, few, many, or a class for an expanded clone.

.,TRBV20-1,TRBJ2-3,few,TGCAGTGCTAGTTCCTCCCCAGGAACAGATACGCAGTATTTT,CSASSSPGTDTQYF
TRBD1,TRBV6-5,TRBJ1-2,.,TGTGCCAGCAGTTACGGGGGACAGGGGTCTCATGGCTACACCTTC,CASSYGGQGSHGYTF
.,TRBV20-1,TRBJ1-5,.,TGCAGTGCTATTGACACCGGGAAAGGCAATCAGCCCCAGCATTTT,CSAIDTGKGNQPQHF
.,TRBV20-1,TRBJ1-6,many,TGCAGTGCTAGGTGGGAAAGGTATAATTCACCCCTCCACTTT,CSARWERYNSPLHF
.,TRBV5-6,TRBJ1-1,few,TGTGCCAGCAGCTTGGATAGTGGATCCCGGAACACTGAAGCTTTCTTT,CASSLDSGSRNTEAFF
TRBD2,TRBV29-1,TRBJ2-4,few,TGCAGCGTGAGGGGCGGGAGTGAGGCCAAAAACATTCAGTACTTC,CSVRGGSEAKNIQYF
.,TRBV27,TRBJ1-1,.,TGTGCCAGCAGTTTTCTCGCCGGACCCGACAGGCTGAACACTGAAGCTTTCTTT,CASSFLAGPDRLNTEAFF
.,TRBV4-3,TRBJ2-3,.,TGCGCCAGCAGCCAAGATGACCCAGGGGGCACAGATACGCAGTATTTT,CASSQDDPGGTDTQYF
.,TRBV6-2/TRBV6-3,TRBJ2-2,.,TGTGCCAGCAGTCGCCAGGTCGGGGAGCTGTTTTTT,CASSRQVGELFF
TRBD2,TRBV20-1,TRBJ2-3,.,TGCAGTGCTAGTATGTTAGCGGGAGGCACAGATACGCAGTATTTT,CSASMLAGGTDTQYF
TRBD2,TRBV3-1,TRBJ2-1,.,TGTGCCAGCAGCCAGAGCGGGAGCCGGCTTCATGAGCAGTTCTTC,CASSQSGSRLHEQFF
TRBD2,TRBV24-1,TRBJ2-5,few,TGTGCCACCAGTGACCCCGGACTAGCGGGGGTAGAGACCCAGTACTTC,CATSDPGLAGVETQYF
TRBD1,TRBV5-1,TRBJ2-3,few,TGCGCCAGCAGCTTGGAAGGACAGGGGGCGCCGGATACGCAGTATTTT,CASSLEGQGAPDTQYF
TRBD2,TRBV24-1,TRBJ2-6,few,TGTGCCACCAGTGATTTTAACGGGCGGGAGGCTGGGGCCAACGTCCTGACTTTC,CATSDFNGREAGANVLTF
.,TRBV11-2,TRBJ2-3,few,TGTGCCAGCAGCTTACCCTGGAACACAGATACGCAGTATTTT,CASSLPWNTDTQYF
.,TRBV10-3,TRBJ2-1,few,TGTGCCAGCCAAGGGATAAGTGAGCAGTTCTTC,CASQGISEQFF
.,TRBV10-3,TRBJ1-1,many,TGTGCCATCAGGGCGGACGGGACACGGAACACTGAAGCTTTCTTT,CAIRADGTRNTEAFF
.,TRBV2,TRBJ1-5,few,TGTGCCAGCAGCTCACAGGGAGGCGAAAATCAGCCCCAGCATTTT,CASSSQGGENQPQHF
.,TRBV12-3/TRBV12-4,TRBJ2-1,many,TGTGCCAGCAGTTTTCCTGGGGCAGGGGTCGTCAATGAGCAGTTCTTC,CASSFPGAGVVNEQFF
TRBD1,TRBV6-2/TRBV6-3,TRBJ2-5,few,TGTGCCAGCAGTTACACACTCCGGACAGGGGACGAAGAGACCCAGTACTTC,CASSYTLRTGDEETQYF
.,TRBV11-1,TRBJ2-1,many,TGTGCCAGCAGCTTAAAGTACAATGAGCAGTTCTTC,CASSLKYNEQFF
TRBD1,TRBV20-1,TRBJ1-2,.,TGCAGTGCTTTGGACAGGGAAGGCTATGGCTACACCTTC,CSALDREGYGYTF
.,TRBV13,TRBJ2-1,.,TGTGCCAGCAGCCCTTCGACAGGTTATGAGCAGTTCTTC,CASSPSTGYEQFF
.,TRBV7-2,TRBJ1-5,few,TGTGCCAGCAGCTCATACCCCAATCAGCCCCAGCATTTT,CASSSYPNQPQHF
.,TRBV5-1,TRBJ2-5,.,TGCGCCAGCAGCTTGGAGAGCGAAGTATCCCAGTACTTC,CASSLESEVSQYF
TRBD2,TRBV25-1,TRBJ2-1,many,TGTGCCAGCAGTGCAGCGGGAGGCTCCTACAATGAGCAGTTCTTC,CASSAAGGSYNEQFF
TRBD1,TRBV5-6,TRBJ2-7,.,TGTGCCAGCAGCTTCACGCTCCTTCGGCAGGGGGCCCACGAGCAGTACTTC,CASSFTLLRQGAHEQYF
.,TRBV13,TRBJ2-3,few,TGTGCCAGCGGGCGAGAGGAGGGTCGGACAGATACGCAGTATTTT,CASGREEGRTDTQYF
TRBD2,TRBV6-1,TRBJ2-2,few,TGTGCCAGCAGTCGGGGGGGCGGTACCGGGGAGCTGTTTTTT,CASSRGGGTGELFF
TRBD2,TRBV15,TRBJ2-3,.,TGTGCCACCAGCGGAAGCGGGAGGGCTCCAGATACGCAGTATTTT,CATSGSGRAPDTQYF
.,TRBV4-3,TRBJ2-7,.,TGCGCCAGCAGCCAAGATTGGCGCGGCTCCTACGAGCAGTACTTC,CASSQDWRGSYEQYF
TRBD2,TRBV7-9,TRBJ2-7,.,TGTGCCAGCAGCACGTCGACTAGCGGGGGCGTCTACGAGCAGTACTTC,CASSTSTSGGVYEQYF
.,TRBV5-1,TRBJ2-1,.,TGCGCCAGCAGCTTGGGGCCGGGACTCTACAATGAGCAGTTCTTC,CASSLGPGLYNEQFF
.,TRBV6-1,TRBJ1-2,.,TGTGCCAGCAGACCCACTTCGAACTATGGCTACACCTTC,CASRPTSNYGYTF
TRBD2,TRBV6-1,TRBJ2-5,.,TGTGCCAGCAGTGAAACGACTAGCGGGGGACAAGAGACCCAGTACTTC,CASSETTSGGQETQYF
TRBD2,TRBV2,TRBJ2-1,.,TGTGCCACTAGACTAGCTGCATTCTACAATGAGCAGTTCTTC,CATRLAAFYNEQFF
.,TRBV5-1,TRBJ1-1,many,TGCGCCAGCAGCTTGGTGGGTTCCACTGAAGCTTTCTTT,CASSLVGSTEAFF
TRBD1,TRBV9,TRBJ1-1,.,TGTGCCAGCAGCGTAGGGGACAGGGGCCACACTGAAGCTTTCTTT,CASSVGDRGHTEAFF
.,TRBV3-1,TRBJ2-3,.,TGTGCCAGCAGCGCCCAACTAGGTTTGGATACGCAGTATTTT,CASSAQLGLDTQYF
TRBD1,TRBV12-3/TRBV12-4,TRBJ1-2,few,TGTGCCAGCAATAACCGGGACAGGGGTGGCTACACCTTC,CASNNRDRGGYTF
.,TRBV13,TRBJ2-7,.,TGTGCCAGCAGCTTTATCGGGTTTTCCTACGAGCAGTACTTC,CASSFIGFSYEQYF
.,TRBV11-2,TRBJ2-3,.,TGTGCCAGCAGCTTTAGGGGGTTTTCATCAGATACGCAGTATTTT,CASSFRGFSSDTQYF
.,TRBV6-1,TRBJ2-7,many,TGTGCCAGCAGTGAAGCTTCGGGGCTGAAGCTCGAGCAGTACTTC,CASSEASGLKLEQYF
.,TRBV2,TRBJ1-1,.,TGTGCCAGCAGTGAAGCGCGTGGCAGGAACACTGAAGCTTTCTTT,CASSEARGRNTEAFF
.,TRBV29-1,TRBJ2-3,many,TGCAGCGTTGAGATCACAGATACGCAGTATTTT,CSVEITDTQYF
TRBD1,TRBV29-1,TRBJ2-1,.,TGCAGCGTTGTCCGGACAGGGGCCTACAATGAGCAGTTCTTC,CSVVRTGAYNEQFF
.,TRBV7-9,TRBJ1-1,few,TGTGCCAGCAGCTTACAGGGGCAGGAGAACACTGAAGCTTTCTTT,CASSLQGQENTEAFF
TRBD1,TRBV7-8,TRBJ2-2,.,TGTGCCAGCAGTCCACGCCGGGACAGGGGTGCCGGGGAGCTGTTTTTT,CASSPRRDRGAGELFF
TRBD1,TRBV12-3/TRBV12-4,TRBJ1-1,many,TGCGCCAGCAGCTTGGGACAGGGGAACACTGAAGCTTTCTTT,CASSLGQGNTEAFF
.,TRBV20-1,TRBJ2-1,.,TGCAGTGCTAGTCCTAGGGATTACAATGAGCAGTTCTTC,CSASPRDYNEQFF
.,TRBV4-1,TRBJ2-3,few,TGCGCCAGCAGCCCCGACGCAGATACGCAGTATTTT,CASSPDADTQYF
TRBD1,TRBV5-1,TRBJ2-1,.,TGCGCCAGCAGCGGGTGGACAGGGGTTGTAAATGAGCAGTTCTTC,CASSGWTGVVNEQFF
TRBD1,TRBV20-1,TRBJ1-3,few,TGCAGTGCTAGAGATACAGGGGCGAGCTCTGGAAACACCATATATTTT,CSARDTGASSGNTIYF
TRBD2,TRBV4-1,TRBJ2-3,many,TGCGCCAGCAGCCAAGTCCCCATGGCCAGCGGGAGCTGGGATACGCAGTATTTT,CASSQVPMASGSWDTQYF
.,TRBV29-1,TRBJ2-5,few,TGCAGCGTTGAAGATCCCCTAACGGCCCAGTACTTC,CSVEDPLTAQYF